This T cell receptor (beta chain) was observed in a study of blood T cell repertoires in COVID-19. As handled by the study authors: Using reference gene primer amplification, nucleated cell counts were estimated. Only in-frame clones appear in the TCRdb table, and some are missing; sequencing was by immunoSEQ multiplex PCR. V, J and clone size were drawn from that table, and D and trimming were deduced from the DNA. The data contain 200,000 to 250,000 clones, over 80% of them singletons. The CDR3 has 14 residues. Per germline, CDR1 SQVTM and CDR2 ANQGSEA. V lost 6 bases, J lost 6 bases, and 8 bases stayed unmatched.

The sequenced sample consisted of peripheral blood. The receptor comes from a woman aged 55-70 years with active or convalescent COVID-19. The J gene is TRBJ1-4, the V gene TRBV29-1, with 9 nucleotides matching TRBD1. DNA for the CDR3: TGCAGCGTCCTCTCGGGACAGGGTTATGAAAAACTGTTTTTT. Translating it yields CSVLSGQGYEKLFF.